This T cell receptor (beta chain) was captured in a study of cytomegalovirus exposure and HLA in healthy donors. Study-wide results and caveats: Immune exposure data for these donors was limited to CMV serostatus. A missense variant in DCLRE1C was later tied to TCR beta V- and J-gene trimming. In the analysis, some V segments, TRBV6-2 and TRBV6-3 included, were excluded as indistinguishable.

On this clone: The antigen remains unidentified.

Germline CDR1 is LNHDA and CDR2 is SQIVND (reference sequence). The CDR3 is made up of 14 amino acids. Trimming cost V 5 bases and J 10 bases; bases outside gene matches: 12. The study ran its PCR with 60 Vbeta and 13 Jbeta primers. The assay was immunoSEQ multiplex PCR, and TCRdb's table has in-frame clones only and misses some. The sample lists about 110,000 clones; around four fifths were seen once. The sequencing input was PBMCs. This receptor was obtained from a woman aged 40 to 55 in good health and CMV-seronegative. The V and J genes are TRBV19 and TRBJ1-1, with 8 bases fitting TRBD1. CDR3 amino acids: CASSLSTGGRGAFF. In nucleotides, the CDR3 is TGTGCCAGTAGTCTCTCAACAGGGGGTAGAGGAGCTTTCTTT.